This T cell receptor (beta chain) was documented in a study of T cells in Graves' hyperthyroidism and ophthalmopathy. RNA transcripts provided the source from which TCR beta CDR3 regions were amplified. The TCR CDR3 first-round RT-PCR relied on the HTBI primer set. One entry per CDR3 protein, called by TCRdb with MiXCR from the multiplex PCR reads. The repertoire holds fewer than 700,000 distinct CDR3 sequences, with about 16% as singletons. In this sample, this clonotype turned up many times. Its matching antigen is unknown. Notes on the study in general: A model using 13 V-J features told ophthalmopathy apart from stable hyperthyroidism.

The sequence was collected from a woman aged 25 to 39 with Graves' hyperthyroidism. The sequenced material came from blood.

The chain's CDR3 is CASGTGGLSNQPQHF. CDR3 bases: TGTGCCAGCGGTACAGGGGGGCTTAGCAATCAGCCCCAGCATTTT. The chain combines TRBV27 with TRBJ1-5; 8 nucleotides agree with TRBD1. The junction had 6 bases not matched to a gene; V was cut back by 8 bases and J by 0 bases. Germline assignment: CDR1 MNHEY and CDR2 SMNVEV (reference sequence). This CDR3 region has 15 residues.